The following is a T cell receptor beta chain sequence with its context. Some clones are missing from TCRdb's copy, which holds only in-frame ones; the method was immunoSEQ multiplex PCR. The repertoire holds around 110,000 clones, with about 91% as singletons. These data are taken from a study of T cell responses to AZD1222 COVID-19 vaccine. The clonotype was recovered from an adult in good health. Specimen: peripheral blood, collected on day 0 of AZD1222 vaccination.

For the CDR3, the DNA is TGTGCCAGCTTGGGGGCCGGAAGGGGGGAAGCTTTCTTT. Translating it yields CASLGAGRGEAFF. The gene calls are TRBV12-3 or TRBV12-4 and TRBJ1-1; maybe TRBD1 (6 bases). The CDR3 length is 13 residues. The V gene lost 8 bases and the J gene lost 8 bases, with 18 bases spanning the gap.